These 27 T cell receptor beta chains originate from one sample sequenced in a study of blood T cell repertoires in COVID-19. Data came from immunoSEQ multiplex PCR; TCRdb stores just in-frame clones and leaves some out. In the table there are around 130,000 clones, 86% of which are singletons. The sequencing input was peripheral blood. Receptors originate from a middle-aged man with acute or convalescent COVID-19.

The CDR3 coding sequence is TGTGCCAGTAGTGTGGGACACTTGAACACTGAAGCTTTCTTT. Its translation is CASSVGHLNTEAFF. The V call is TRBV19, the J call TRBJ1-1, with D tentatively TRBD1 (6 bases). The CDR3 runs to 14 residues. CDR1 LNHDA and CDR2 SQIVND come from the germline V gene (reference sequence). V was shortened by 5 bases and J by 0 bases, with 10 bases between the two germline ends.

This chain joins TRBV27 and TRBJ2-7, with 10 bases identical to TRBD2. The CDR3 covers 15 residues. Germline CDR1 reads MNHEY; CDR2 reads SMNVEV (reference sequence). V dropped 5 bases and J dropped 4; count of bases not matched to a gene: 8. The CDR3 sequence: CASSLLAGGGYEQYF. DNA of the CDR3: TGTGCCAGCAGTCTCTTAGCGGGGGGCGGGTACGAGCAGTACTTC.

DNA for the CDR3: TGTGCCAGCAGATTAGCGGGAGCTAGCACAGATACGCAGTATTTT. It specifies CASRLAGASTDTQYF. V and J are TRBV6-5 and TRBJ2-3; TRBD2 matches at 9 bases. There are 15 residues in the CDR3. The germline gives CDR1 MNHEY, CDR2 SVGAGI. The trim removed 6 bases at V and 0 bases at J, leaving 4 bases unmatched.

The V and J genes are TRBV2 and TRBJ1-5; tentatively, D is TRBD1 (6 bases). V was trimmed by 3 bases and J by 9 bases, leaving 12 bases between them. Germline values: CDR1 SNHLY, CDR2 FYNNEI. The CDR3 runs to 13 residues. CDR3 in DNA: TGTGCCAGCAGTGAGCCAGGGGAAGGGCCCCAGCATTTT. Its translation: CASSEPGEGPQHF.

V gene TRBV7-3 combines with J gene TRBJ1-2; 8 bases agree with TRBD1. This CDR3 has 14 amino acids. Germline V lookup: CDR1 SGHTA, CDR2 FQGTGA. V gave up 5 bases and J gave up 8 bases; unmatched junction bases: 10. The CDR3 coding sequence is TGTGCCAGCAGCACCGGACAGGGCAGGAGGGGCTACACCTTC. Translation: CASSTGQGRRGYTF.

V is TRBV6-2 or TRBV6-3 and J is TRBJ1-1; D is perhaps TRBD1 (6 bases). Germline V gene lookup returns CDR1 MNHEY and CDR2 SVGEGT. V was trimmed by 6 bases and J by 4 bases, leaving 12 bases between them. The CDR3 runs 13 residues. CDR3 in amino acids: CASSEDSITEAFF. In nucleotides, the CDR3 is TGTGCCAGCAGCGAGGACAGTATCACTGAAGCTTTCTTT.

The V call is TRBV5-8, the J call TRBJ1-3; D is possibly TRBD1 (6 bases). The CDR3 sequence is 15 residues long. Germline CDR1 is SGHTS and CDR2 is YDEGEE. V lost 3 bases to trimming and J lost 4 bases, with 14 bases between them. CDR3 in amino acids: CASSSTWGGGNTIYF. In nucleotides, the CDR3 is TGTGCCAGCAGCTCGACCTGGGGGGGCGGAAACACCATATATTTT.

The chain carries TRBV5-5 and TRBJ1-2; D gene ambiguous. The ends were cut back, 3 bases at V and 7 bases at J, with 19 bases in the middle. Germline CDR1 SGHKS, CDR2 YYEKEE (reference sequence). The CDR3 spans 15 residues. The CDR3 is CASSSQAVINLGYTF. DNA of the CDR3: TGTGCCAGCAGCTCCCAGGCAGTGATCAACCTTGGCTACACCTTC.

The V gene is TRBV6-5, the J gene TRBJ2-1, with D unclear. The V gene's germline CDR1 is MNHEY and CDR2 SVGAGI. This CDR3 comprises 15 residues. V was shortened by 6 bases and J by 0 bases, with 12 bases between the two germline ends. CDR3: CASSIVVSSYNEQFF. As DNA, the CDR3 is TGTGCCAGCAGCATAGTTGTAAGCTCCTACAATGAGCAGTTCTTC.

The CDR3 DNA reads TGTGCCAGCTCGCGAGGGACAGGCAACAATTCACCCCTCCACTTT. Protein sequence: CASSRGTGNNSPLHF. The V and J genes are TRBV18 and TRBJ1-6; TRBD1 agrees at 8 bases. The CDR3 consists of 15 residues. Germline V gives CDR1 KGHSH, CDR2 LQKENI. The V and J ends lost 6 bases and 7 bases, in that order; junction bases with no gene match: 8.

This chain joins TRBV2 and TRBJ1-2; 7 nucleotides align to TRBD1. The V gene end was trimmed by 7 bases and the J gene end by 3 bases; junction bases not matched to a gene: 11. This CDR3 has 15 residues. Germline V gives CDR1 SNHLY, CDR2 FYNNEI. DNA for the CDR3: TGTGCCAGCAAGGACAGGTTGGCCTATGACTATGGCTACACCTTC. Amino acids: CASKDRLAYDYGYTF.

The CDR3 protein is CASSVAGNTEAFF. In DNA, the CDR3 is TGTGCCAGCAGCGTGGCAGGCAACACTGAAGCTTTCTTT. The genes are TRBV9 and TRBJ1-1; D not certain. V lost 2 bases to trimming and J lost 2 bases, with 7 bases between them. The CDR3 totals 13 residues. The germline V gene has CDR1 SGDLS and CDR2 YYNGEE.

CDR3 loop: CASSVQAGGPGDTQYF. The CDR3 bases are TGTGCCAGCAGCGTTCAAGCGGGGGGGCCCGGGGATACGCAGTATTTT. The chain uses TRBV9 and TRBJ2-3, with TRBD2 identical over 10 bases. The CDR3 consists of 16 residues. Germline V gene lookup returns CDR1 SGDLS and CDR2 YYNGEE. The V and J ends lost 2 bases and 6 bases, in that order; junction bases with no gene match: 9. Full variable domain (missing parts from reference TRBV9 and TRBJ2-3): DSGVTQTPKHLITATGQRVTLRCSPRSGDLSVYWYQQSLDQGLQFLIQYYNGEERAKGNILERFSAQQFPDLHSELNLSSLELGDSALYFCASSVQAGGPGDTQYFGPGTRLTVL.

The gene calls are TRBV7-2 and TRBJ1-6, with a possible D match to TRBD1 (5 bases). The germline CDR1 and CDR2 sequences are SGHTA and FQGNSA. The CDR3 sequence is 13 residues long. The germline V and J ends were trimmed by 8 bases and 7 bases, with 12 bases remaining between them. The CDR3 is CASAQARNSPLHF. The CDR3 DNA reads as TGTGCCAGCGCACAGGCGAGAAATTCACCCCTCCACTTT.

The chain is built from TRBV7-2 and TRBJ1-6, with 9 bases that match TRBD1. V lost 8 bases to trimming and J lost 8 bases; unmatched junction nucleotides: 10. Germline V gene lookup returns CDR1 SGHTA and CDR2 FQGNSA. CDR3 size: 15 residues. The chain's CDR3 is CASGGSGTGYSPLHF. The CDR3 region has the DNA TGTGCCAGCGGAGGGTCAGGGACAGGGTATTCACCCCTCCACTTT.

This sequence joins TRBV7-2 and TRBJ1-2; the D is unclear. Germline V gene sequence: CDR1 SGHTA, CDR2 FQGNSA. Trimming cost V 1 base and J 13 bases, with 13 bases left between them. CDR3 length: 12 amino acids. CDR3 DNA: TGTGCCAGCAGCTTAGACAGCCCCCATATCACCTTC. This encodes CASSLDSPHITF.

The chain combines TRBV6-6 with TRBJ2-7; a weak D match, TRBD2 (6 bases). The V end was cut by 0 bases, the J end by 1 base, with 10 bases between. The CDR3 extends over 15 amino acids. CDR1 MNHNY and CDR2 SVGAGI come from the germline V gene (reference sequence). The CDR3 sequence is CASSYSSGASYEQYF. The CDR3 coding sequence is TGTGCCAGCAGTTACTCTTCGGGAGCATCCTACGAGCAGTACTTC.

This CDR3 reads CASSLTRHAPYSNQPQHF. DNA of the CDR3: TGTGCCAGCAGCTTAACTCGACACGCTCCTTATAGCAATCAGCCCCAGCATTTT. This sequence joins TRBV7-8 and TRBJ1-5; D remains unclear. V lost 2 bases to trimming and J lost 0 bases, with 17 bases between them. There are 18 residues in the CDR3. Germline loops: CDR1 SGHVS, CDR2 FQNEAQ.

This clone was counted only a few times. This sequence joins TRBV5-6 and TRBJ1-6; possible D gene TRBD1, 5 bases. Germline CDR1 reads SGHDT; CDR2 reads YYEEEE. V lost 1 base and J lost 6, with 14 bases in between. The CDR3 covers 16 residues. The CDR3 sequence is CASSLLGGSGNSPLHF. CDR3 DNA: TGTGCCAGCAGCTTGCTCGGGGGGAGTGGTAATTCACCCCTCCACTTT.

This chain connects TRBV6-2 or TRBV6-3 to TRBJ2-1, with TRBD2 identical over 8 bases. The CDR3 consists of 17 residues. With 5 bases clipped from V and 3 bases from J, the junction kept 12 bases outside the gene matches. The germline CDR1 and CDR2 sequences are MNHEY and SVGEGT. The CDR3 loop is CASSPRGSGVHYNEQFF. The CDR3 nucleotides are TGTGCCAGCAGTCCGAGGGGTAGCGGGGTCCACTACAATGAGCAGTTCTTC.

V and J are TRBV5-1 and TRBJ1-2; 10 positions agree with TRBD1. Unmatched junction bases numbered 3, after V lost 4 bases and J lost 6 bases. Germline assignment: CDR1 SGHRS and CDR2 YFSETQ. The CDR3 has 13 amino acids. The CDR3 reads CASSPGTGDGYTF. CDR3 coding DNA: TGCGCCAGCAGCCCGGGGACAGGGGATGGCTACACCTTC.

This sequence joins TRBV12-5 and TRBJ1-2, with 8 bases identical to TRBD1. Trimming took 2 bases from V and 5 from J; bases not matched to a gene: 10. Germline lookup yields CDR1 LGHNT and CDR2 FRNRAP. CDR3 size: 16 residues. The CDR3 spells CASGLSRQGQDYGYTF. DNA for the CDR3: TGTGCTAGTGGTTTGTCCCGACAGGGACAGGATTATGGCTACACCTTC.

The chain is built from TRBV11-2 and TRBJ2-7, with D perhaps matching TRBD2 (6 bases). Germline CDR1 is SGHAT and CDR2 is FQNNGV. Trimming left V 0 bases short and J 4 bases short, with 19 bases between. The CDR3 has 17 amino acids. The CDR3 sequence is CASSLDPGGEGVYEQYF. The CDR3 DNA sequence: TGTGCCAGCAGCTTAGATCCGGGCGGGGAAGGCGTATACGAGCAGTACTTC.

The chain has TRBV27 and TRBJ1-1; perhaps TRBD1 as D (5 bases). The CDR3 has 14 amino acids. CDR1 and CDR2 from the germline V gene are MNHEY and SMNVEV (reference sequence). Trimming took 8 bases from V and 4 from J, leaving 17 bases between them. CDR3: CASLPQGRSTEAFF. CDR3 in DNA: TGTGCCAGCCTCCCGCAGGGTAGGAGCACTGAAGCTTTCTTT.

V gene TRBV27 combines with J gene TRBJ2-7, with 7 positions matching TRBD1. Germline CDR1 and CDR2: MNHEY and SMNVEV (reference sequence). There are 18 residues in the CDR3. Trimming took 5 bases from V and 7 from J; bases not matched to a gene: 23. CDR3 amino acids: CASSGLGRDRVRSEEQYF. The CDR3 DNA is TGTGCCAGCAGTGGCCTAGGGCGAGACAGGGTGCGTTCAGAAGAGCAGTACTTC.

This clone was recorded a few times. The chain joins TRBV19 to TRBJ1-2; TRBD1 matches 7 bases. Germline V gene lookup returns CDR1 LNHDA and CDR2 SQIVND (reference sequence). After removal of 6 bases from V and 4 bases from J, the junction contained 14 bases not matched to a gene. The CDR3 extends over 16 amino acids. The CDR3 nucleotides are TGTGCCAGTAGAGAGGGGGCTTCCACCGGGAGCTATGGCTACACCTTC. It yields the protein CASREGASTGSYGYTF.

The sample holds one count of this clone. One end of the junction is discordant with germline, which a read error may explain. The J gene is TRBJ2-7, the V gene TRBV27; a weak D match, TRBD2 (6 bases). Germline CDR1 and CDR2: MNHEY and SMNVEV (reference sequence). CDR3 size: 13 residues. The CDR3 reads CASSPTSSHEQYF. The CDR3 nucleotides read TGTGCCAGCAGCCCAACTAGCTCCCACGAGCAGTACTTC.